This T cell receptor beta chain derives from a study of T cells in Graves' hyperthyroidism and ophthalmopathy. On the basis of clinical symptoms, serum thyroxine and TRAb, thyroid ultrasound and orbital computed tomography, diagnoses were made. Isolation of PBMCs was performed on 10 ml fresh peripheral blood. A few counts support this clonotype. Its specificity is unknown. Amplified regions were TCR beta CDR3 sequences from RNA transcripts. The primer set for the first-round RT-PCR of the TCR CDR3 was HTBI. TCRdb redid the calling of the multiplex PCR reads with MiXCR, one entry per CDR3 protein. The top ten clones hold about 35% of a sample with about 640,000 distinct CDR3 sequences, about 20% of them seen once. This CDR3 spans 14 amino acids. Trimming removed 6 bases from V and 3 bases from J; junction bases left unmatched: 5. Per germline, CDR1 MNHEY and CDR2 SMNVEV (reference sequence). Regarding the study as a whole: Median prediction lead before ophthalmopathy onset was 6.5 months with the model. Ophthalmopathy was told apart from stable hyperthyroidism by a 13 V-J model.

This chain connects TRBV27 to TRBJ2-7; 10 nucleotides agree with TRBD2. The origin of this receptor is a man between 25 and 39 years old with Graves' ophthalmopathy. Sequences were obtained from blood. The CDR3 coding sequence is TGTGCCAGCAGCATCCTAGCGGGGGACTACGAGCAGTACTTC. Protein product: CASSILAGDYEQYF.